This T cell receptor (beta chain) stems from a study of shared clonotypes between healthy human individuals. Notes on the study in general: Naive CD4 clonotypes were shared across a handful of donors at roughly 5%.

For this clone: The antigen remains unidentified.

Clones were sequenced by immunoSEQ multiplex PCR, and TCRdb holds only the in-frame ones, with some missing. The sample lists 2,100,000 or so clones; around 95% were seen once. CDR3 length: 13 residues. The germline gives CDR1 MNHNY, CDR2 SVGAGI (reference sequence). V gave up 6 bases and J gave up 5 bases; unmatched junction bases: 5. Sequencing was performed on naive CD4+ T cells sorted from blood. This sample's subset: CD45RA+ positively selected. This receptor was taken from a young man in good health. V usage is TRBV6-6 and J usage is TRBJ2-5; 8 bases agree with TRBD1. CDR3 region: CASRWTGPETQYF. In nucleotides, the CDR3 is TGTGCCAGCAGATGGACAGGGCCGGAGACCCAGTACTTC.